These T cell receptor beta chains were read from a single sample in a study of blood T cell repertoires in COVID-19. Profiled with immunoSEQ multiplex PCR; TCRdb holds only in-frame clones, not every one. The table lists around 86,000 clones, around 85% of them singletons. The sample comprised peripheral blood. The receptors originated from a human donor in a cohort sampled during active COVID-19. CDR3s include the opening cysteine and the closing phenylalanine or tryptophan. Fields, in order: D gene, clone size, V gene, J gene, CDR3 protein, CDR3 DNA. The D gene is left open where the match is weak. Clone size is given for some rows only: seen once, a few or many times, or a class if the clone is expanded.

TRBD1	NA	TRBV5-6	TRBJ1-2	CASSTGQGDGYTF	TGTGCCTCGTCCACTGGACAGGGCGATGGCTACACCTTC
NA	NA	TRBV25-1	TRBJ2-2	CASSDQRQANTGELFF	TGTGCCAGCAGTGATCAGAGACAAGCGAACACCGGGGAGCTGTTTTTT
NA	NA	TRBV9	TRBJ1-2	CASSGGTTLGYGYTF	TGTGCCAGCAGCGGTGGGACAACCCTCGGCTATGGCTACACCTTC
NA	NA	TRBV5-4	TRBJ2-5	CASSLGGGKTQYF	TGTGCCAGCAGCTTGGGTGGAGGAAAGACCCAGTACTTC
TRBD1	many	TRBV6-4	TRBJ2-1	CASSVGQGGDEQFF	TGTGCCAGCAGTGTAGGACAGGGGGGCGATGAGCAGTTCTTC
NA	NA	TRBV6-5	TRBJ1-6	CASSSTVHNSPLHF	TGTGCCAGCTCTTCGACAGTCCATAATTCACCCCTCCACTTT
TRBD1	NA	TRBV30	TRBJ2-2	CAGWTGITGELFF	TGTGCCGGCTGGACAGGGATTACCGGGGAGCTGTTTTTT
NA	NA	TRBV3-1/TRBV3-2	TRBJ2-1	CASSQAAGMADRGHNEQFF	TGTGCCAGCAGCCAAGCGGCCGGGATGGCGGACCGTGGACACAATGAGCAGTTCTTC
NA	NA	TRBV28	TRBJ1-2	CASRGARDGYGYTF	TGTGCCAGCAGGGGGGCCAGGGACGGGTATGGCTACACCTTC
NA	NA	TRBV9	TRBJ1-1	CASSVGGGRTEAFF	TGTGCCAGCAGCGTAGGCGGGGGAAGAACTGAAGCTTTCTTT
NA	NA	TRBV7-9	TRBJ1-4	CASSLAQGNEKLFF	TGTGCCAGCAGCTTAGCACAGGGAAATGAAAAACTGTTTTTT
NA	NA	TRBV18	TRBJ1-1	CASSPLRDTEAFF	TGTGCCAGCTCACCACTGAGGGACACTGAAGCTTTCTTT
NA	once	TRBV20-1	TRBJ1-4	CSAIFDGKLFF	TGCAGTGCCATCTTCGACGGGAAACTGTTTTTT
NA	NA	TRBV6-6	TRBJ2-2	CASSSRRVNTGELFF	TGTGCCAGCAGTTCTCGGCGGGTGAACACCGGGGAGCTGTTTTTT
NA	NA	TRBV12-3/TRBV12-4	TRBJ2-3	CASSAGIKDTQYF	TGTGCCAGCAGCGCAGGGATTAAAGATACGCAGTATTTT
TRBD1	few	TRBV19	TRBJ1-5	CASRDGQAHNQPQHF	TGTGCCAGTAGGGACGGACAGGCCCACAATCAGCCCCAGCATTTT
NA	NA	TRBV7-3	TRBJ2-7	CASSLTSGYEQYF	TGTGCCAGCAGCTTAACTAGCGGCTACGAGCAGTACTTC
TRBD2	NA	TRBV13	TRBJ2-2	CARRAGGGSTGELFF	TGTGCCCGCCGCGCGGGGGGGGGCTCCACCGGGGAGCTGTTTTTT
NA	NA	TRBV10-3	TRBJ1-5	CASLRREGQPQHF	TGTGCCAGCCTAAGGCGGGAGGGGCAGCCCCAGCATTTT
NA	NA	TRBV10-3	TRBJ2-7	CAISLVSTGNGHEQYF	TGTGCCATCAGTCTGGTAAGTACAGGGAATGGCCACGAGCAGTACTTC
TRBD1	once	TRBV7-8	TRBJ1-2	CASSLAVAGGDYGYTF	TGTGCCAGCAGCTTAGCGGTGGCAGGGGGAGACTATGGCTACACCTTC
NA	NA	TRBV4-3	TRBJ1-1	CASSQDDSGSTEAFF	TGCGCCAGCAGCCAAGATGATTCGGGGAGCACTGAAGCTTTCTTT
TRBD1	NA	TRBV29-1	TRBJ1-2	CSDSRDREVYGYTF	TGCAGCGATAGTCGGGACAGGGAAGTTTATGGCTACACCTTC
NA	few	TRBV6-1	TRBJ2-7	CASSEEVTGYHEQYF	TGTGCCAGCAGTGAAGAGGTAACAGGGTACCACGAGCAGTACTTC
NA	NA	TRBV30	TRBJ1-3	CAWSTDRGNTIYF	TGTGCCTGGAGTACAGACCGCGGAAACACCATATATTTT
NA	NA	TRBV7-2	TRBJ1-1	CASSLHSFMNTEAFF	TGTGCCAGCAGCTTGCACAGTTTCATGAACACTGAAGCTTTCTTT
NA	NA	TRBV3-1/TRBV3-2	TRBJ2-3	CASSPRDSGSTDTQYF	TGTGCCAGCAGCCCCCGGGATAGCGGTAGCACAGATACGCAGTATTTT
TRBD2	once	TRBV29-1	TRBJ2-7	CSVGTSRNYEQYF	TGCAGCGTTGGGACTAGCCGAAACTACGAGCAGTACTTC
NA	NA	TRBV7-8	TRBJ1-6	CASSPTSAGSFAPLHF	TGTGCCAGCAGCCCTACCAGTGCGGGGAGTTTTGCACCCCTCCACTTT
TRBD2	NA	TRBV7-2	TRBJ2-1	CASSFGRGNEQFF	TGTGCCAGCAGCTTCGGGAGGGGGAATGAGCAGTTCTTC
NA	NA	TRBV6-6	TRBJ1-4	CASGAGATNEKLFF	TGTGCCAGCGGGGCAGGGGCCACTAATGAAAAACTGTTTTTT
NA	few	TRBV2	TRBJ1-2	CASSADQAYGYTF	TGTGCCAGCAGTGCGGATCAGGCGTATGGCTACACCTTC
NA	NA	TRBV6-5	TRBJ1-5	CASSYSGQGTWPQHF	TGTGCCAGCAGTTACTCCGGTCAGGGAACATGGCCCCAGCATTTT
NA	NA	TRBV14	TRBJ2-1	CASSSYYNEQFF	TGTGCCAGCAGCTCGTATTACAATGAGCAGTTCTTC
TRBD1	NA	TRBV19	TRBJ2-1	CASSPRDRGLGEQFF	TGTGCCAGTAGTCCCCGGGACAGGGGGCTCGGTGAGCAGTTCTTC
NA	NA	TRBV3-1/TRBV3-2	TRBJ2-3	CASSQVGGTHTDTQYF	TGTGCCAGCAGCCAAGTCGGGGGAACCCACACAGATACGCAGTATTTT
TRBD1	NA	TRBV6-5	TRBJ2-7	CASSKPIGTGGEQYF	TGTGCCAGCAGTAAGCCTATTGGGACAGGGGGCGAGCAGTACTTC
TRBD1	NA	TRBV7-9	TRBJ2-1	CASSLSPGQGADEQFF	TGTGCCAGCAGCTTAAGCCCGGGACAGGGGGCAGATGAGCAGTTCTTC
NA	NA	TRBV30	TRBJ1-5	CAWSATALGPQHF	TGTGCCTGGAGTGCGACTGCGTTAGGGCCCCAGCATTTT
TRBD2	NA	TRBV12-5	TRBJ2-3	CASGLAQRGGTDTQYF	TGTGCTAGTGGTTTGGCCCAGCGGGGGGGCACAGATACGCAGTATTTT
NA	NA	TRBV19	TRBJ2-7	CASSIEAHGEQYF	TGTGCCAGTAGTATAGAGGCCCATGGCGAGCAGTACTTC
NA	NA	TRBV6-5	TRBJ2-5	CASTRESGIETQYF	TGTGCCAGCACCCGAGAATCAGGGATCGAGACCCAGTACTTC
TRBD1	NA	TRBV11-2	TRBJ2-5	CASSLRGTEETQYF	TGTGCCAGCAGCTTAAGGGGGACAGAAGAGACCCAGTACTTC
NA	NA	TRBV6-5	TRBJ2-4	CASREDAAYGNIQYF	TGTGCCAGCAGGGAGGACGCGGCCTACGGGAACATTCAGTACTTC
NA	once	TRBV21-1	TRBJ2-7	CASTQREYRIGEQYF	TGTGCCAGCACCCAGCGGGAGTATCGAATAGGCGAGCAGTACTTC
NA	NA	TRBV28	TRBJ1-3	CASSLSVNTIYF	TGTGCCAGCAGTTTATCCGTGAACACCATATATTTT
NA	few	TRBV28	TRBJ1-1	CASSLWPGSKSYTEAFF	TGTGCCAGCAGTTTATGGCCAGGCTCCAAAAGTTACACTGAAGCTTTCTTT
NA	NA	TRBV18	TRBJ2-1	CASSPPVVSSEQFF	TGTGCCAGCTCACCACCGGTAGTTTCGAGTGAGCAGTTCTTC
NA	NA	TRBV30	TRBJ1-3	CACRESGNTIYF	TGTGCCTGCCGGGAATCTGGAAACACCATATATTTT
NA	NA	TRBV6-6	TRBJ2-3	CASSYSAVTDTQYF	TGTGCCAGCAGTTACTCGGCAGTCACAGATACGCAGTATTTT
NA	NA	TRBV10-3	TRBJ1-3	CAISTGTTGNTIYF	TGTGCCATCAGTACCGGGACTACAGGAAACACCATATATTTT
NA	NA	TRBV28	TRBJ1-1	CASSPPADRIAFF	TGTGCCAGCAGTCCTCCTGCCGACAGGATCGCTTTCTTT
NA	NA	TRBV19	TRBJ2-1	CASSIAQIPGYNEQFF	TGTGCCAGTAGTATAGCTCAAATACCGGGATACAATGAGCAGTTCTTC
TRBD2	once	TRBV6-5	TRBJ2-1	CASSSGRGDEQFF	TGTGCCAGCAGTTCGGGGCGGGGGGATGAGCAGTTCTTC
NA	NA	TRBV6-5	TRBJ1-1	CASRRTRGTEAFF	TGTGCCAGCAGACGGACTCGGGGCACTGAAGCTTTCTTT
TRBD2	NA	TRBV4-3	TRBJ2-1	CAPPLLVSGGVLTYNEQFF	TGCGCCCCACCTCTGCTAGTTAGCGGGGGGGTCCTTACCTACAATGAGCAGTTCTTC
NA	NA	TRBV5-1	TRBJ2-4	CASSTTQGAKNIQYF	TGCGCCAGCAGCACGACGCAGGGAGCCAAAAACATTCAGTACTTC
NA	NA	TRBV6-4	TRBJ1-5	CASRLGGWGQPQHF	TGTGCCAGCAGACTCGGGGGGTGGGGGCAGCCCCAGCATTTT
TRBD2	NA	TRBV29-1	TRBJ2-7	CSVRLRLAEKAYEQYF	TGCAGCGTACGGTTAAGACTAGCGGAGAAAGCCTACGAGCAGTACTTC